This T cell receptor beta chain was captured by sequencing in a study of blood T cell repertoires in COVID-19. Sequencing used immunoSEQ multiplex PCR; TCRdb keeps in-frame clones, though not all of them. The table shows over 60,000 clones, with 80% to 95% occurring only once. The V end was cut by 1 base, the J end by 4 bases, with 12 bases between. CDR1 is SGHRS, CDR2 YFSETQ, per germline. CDR3 length: 14 residues. This chain joins TRBV5-1 and TRBJ2-7; tentatively, D is TRBD1 (5 bases). Source material: peripheral blood. This receptor was obtained from a man aged 45-60 years with COVID-19, enrolled during active disease. In DNA form, the CDR3 reads TGCGCCAGCAGCTTGTCAGGGTCGGTTTACGAGCAGTACTTC. Its translation: CASSLSGSVYEQYF. The full variable domain, with the rest looked up from reference TRBV5-1 and TRBJ2-7, is KAGVTQTPRYLIKTRGQQVTLSCSPISGHRSVSWYQQTPGQGLQFLFEYFSETQRNKGNFPGRFSGRQFSNSRSEMNVSTLELGDSALYLCASSLSGSVYEQYFGPGTRLTVT.